This T cell receptor (beta chain) comes out of a study of blood T cell repertoires in COVID-19. About the research overall: Sites in the United States, Italy and Spain provided acute and convalescent COVID-19 samples.

CDR3 length: 14 residues. Germline V lookup: CDR1 SNHLY, CDR2 FYNNEI. Trimming at V came to 3 bases and at J to 5 bases, leaving 2 bases not matched to a gene. Clones were sequenced by immunoSEQ multiplex PCR, and TCRdb holds only the in-frame ones, with some missing. The top ten hold approximately 7.9% of the sample, which has 200,000 to 300,000 clones, about 85% seen once. The chain combines TRBV2 with TRBJ2-1, with 9 nucleotides matching TRBD1. The material sequenced was peripheral blood. The source of this sequence is a man aged 55 to 70 who had recovered from COVID-19. CDR3 sequence reads: CASSEDRGNNEQFF. The CDR3 DNA follows: TGTGCCAGCAGTGAGGACAGGGGCAACAATGAGCAGTTCTTC.